The present TCR beta chain was sequenced within a study of long-term antiretroviral therapy in people with HIV. Study observations and caveats: ART preceded a rise in diversity that nonetheless stayed lower than in transplant donor controls.

V lost 5 bases, J lost 2 bases, and 9 bases lay in between. The CDR3 is 13 residues long. CDR1 SGHTA and CDR2 FQGTGA come from the germline V gene. The assay, immunoSEQ v3.0, was run at survey level. Using immunoSEQ multiplex PCR, the repertoire was profiled, and TCRdb retains in-frame clones only, with some absent. The table has under 20,000 clones, 80% to 95% seen once. In regard to this clone: Its antigen is undetermined.

The sample in question was unsorted PBMCs, obtained 0.6 years after starting antiretroviral therapy. J is TRBJ2-5 and V is TRBV7-3; either TRBD1 or TRBD2 may supply D (7 bases each). The TCR comes from a woman between 40 and 55 years old with HIV. CDR3 sequence (DNA): TGTGCCAGCAGCCAGGGGGGGCAAGAGACCCAGTACTTC. Translated, it gives CASSQGGQETQYF. Drawing the rest from reference TRBV7-3 and TRBJ2-5, the complete variable domain is GAGVSQTPSNKVTEKGKYVELRCDPISGHTALYWYRQSLGQGPEFLIYFQGTGAADDSGLPNDRFFAVRPEGSVSTLKIQRTERGDSAVYLCASSQGGQETQYFGPGTRLLVL.